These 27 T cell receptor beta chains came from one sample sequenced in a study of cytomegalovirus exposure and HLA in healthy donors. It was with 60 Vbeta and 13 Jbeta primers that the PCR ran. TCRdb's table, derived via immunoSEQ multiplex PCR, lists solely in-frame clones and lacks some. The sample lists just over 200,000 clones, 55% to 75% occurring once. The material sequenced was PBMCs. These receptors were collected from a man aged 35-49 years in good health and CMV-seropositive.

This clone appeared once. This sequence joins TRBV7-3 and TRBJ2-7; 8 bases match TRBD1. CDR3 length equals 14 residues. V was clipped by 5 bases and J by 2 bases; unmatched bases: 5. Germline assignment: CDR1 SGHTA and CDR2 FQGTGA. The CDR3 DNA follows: TGTGCCAGCAGCCGTCGGACAGGGCCCTACGAGCAGTACTTC. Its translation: CASSRRTGPYEQYF.

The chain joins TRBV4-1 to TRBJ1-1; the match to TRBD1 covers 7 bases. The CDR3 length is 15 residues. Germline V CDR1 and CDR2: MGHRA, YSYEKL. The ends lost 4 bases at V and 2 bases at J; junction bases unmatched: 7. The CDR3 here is CASSRVTGRNTEAFF. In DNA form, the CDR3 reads TGCGCCAGCAGCCGAGTGACAGGGCGAAACACTGAAGCTTTCTTT.

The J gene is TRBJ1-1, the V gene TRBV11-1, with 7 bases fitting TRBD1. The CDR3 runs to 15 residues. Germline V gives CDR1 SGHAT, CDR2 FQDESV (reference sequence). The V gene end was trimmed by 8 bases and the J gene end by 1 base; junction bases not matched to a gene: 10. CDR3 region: CASAADRRKNTEAFF. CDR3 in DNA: TGTGCCAGCGCCGCGGACAGGCGTAAGAACACTGAAGCTTTCTTT.

The CDR3 region has the DNA TGTGCCAGCAGCAGGGGGACAGCGAATTCAAACACTGAAGCTTTCTTT. Its protein is CASSRGTANSNTEAFF. The V gene is TRBV7-8, the J gene TRBJ1-1, with 7 bases identical to TRBD1. CDR1 and CDR2 (germline): SGHVS, FQNEAQ. V lost 5 bases and J lost 2; bases outside the gene matches: 11. This CDR3 is built from 16 residues.

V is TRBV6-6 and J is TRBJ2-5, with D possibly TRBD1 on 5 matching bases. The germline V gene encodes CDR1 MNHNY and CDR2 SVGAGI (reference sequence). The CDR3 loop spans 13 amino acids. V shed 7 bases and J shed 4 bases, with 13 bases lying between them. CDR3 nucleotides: TGTGCCAGCACCCAGGGATGGGGAGAGACCCAGTACTTC. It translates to CASTQGWGETQYF.

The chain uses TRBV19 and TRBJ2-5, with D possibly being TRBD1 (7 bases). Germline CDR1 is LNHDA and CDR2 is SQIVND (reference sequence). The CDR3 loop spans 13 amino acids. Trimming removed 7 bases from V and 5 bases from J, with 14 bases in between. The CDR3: CASKEGARETQYF. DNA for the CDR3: TGTGCCAGTAAGGAGGGGGCACGGGAGACCCAGTACTTC.

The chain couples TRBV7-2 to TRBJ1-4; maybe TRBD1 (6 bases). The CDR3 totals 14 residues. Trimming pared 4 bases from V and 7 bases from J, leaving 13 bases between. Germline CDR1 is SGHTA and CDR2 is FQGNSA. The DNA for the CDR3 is TGTGCCAGCAGCTGGGGCGGGGGCGGTGAAAAACTGTTTTTT. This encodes CASSWGGGGEKLFF.

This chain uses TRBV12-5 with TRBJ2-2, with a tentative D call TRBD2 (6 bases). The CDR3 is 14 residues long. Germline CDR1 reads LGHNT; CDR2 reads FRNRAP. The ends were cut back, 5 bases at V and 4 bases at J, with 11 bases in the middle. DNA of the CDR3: TGTGCTAGTGGTCTGGCCGGGGGCACCGGGGAGCTGTTTTTT. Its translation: CASGLAGGTGELFF.

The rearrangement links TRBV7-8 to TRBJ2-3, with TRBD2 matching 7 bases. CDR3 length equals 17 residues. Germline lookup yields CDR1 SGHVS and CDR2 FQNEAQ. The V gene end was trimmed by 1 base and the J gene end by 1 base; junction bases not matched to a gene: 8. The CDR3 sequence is CASSLERERGGTDTQYF. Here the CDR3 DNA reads TGTGCCAGCAGCTTAGAACGGGAGCGGGGAGGCACAGATACGCAGTATTTT.

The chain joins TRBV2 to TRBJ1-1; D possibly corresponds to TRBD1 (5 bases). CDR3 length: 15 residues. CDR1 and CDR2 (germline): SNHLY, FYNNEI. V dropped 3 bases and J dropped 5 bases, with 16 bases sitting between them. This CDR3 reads CASSDVGQGRTEAFF. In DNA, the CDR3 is TGTGCCAGCAGTGATGTAGGGCAGGGTAGGACTGAAGCTTTCTTT. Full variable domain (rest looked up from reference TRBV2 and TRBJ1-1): EPEVTQTPSHQVTQMGQEVILRCVPISNHLYFYWYRQILGQKVEFLVSFYNNEISEKSEIFDDQFSVERPDGSNFTLKIRSTKLEDSAMYFCASSDVGQGRTEAFFGQGTRLTVV.

Here the CDR3 DNA reads TGTGCCAGCAGCCCTCGTCAGGATAATGAAAAACTGTTTTTT. This translates into CASSPRQDNEKLFF. The chain combines TRBV7-2 with TRBJ1-4; D is ambiguous. Per germline, CDR1 SGHTA and CDR2 FQGNSA. There are 14 residues in the CDR3. V was cut by 5 bases and J by 4 bases, with 11 bases left in between.

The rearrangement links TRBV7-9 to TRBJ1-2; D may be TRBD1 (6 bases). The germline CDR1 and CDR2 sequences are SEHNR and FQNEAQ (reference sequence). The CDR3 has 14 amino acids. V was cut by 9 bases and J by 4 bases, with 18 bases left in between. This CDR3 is CARGAGGEAYGYTF. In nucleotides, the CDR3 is TGTGCCAGGGGGGCGGGGGGCGAGGCCTATGGCTACACCTTC.

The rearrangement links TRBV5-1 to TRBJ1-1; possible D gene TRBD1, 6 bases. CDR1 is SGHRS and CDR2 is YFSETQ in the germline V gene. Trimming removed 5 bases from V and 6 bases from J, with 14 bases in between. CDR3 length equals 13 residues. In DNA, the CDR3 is TGCGCCAGCAGATTACAGGGTAGTGCTGAAGCTTTCTTT. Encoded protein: CASRLQGSAEAFF.

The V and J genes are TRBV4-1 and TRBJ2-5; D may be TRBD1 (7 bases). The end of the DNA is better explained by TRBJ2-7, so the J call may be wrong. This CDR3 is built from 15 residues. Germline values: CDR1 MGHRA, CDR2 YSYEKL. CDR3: CASSQGRDSLYEQYF. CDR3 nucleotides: TGCGCCAGCAGCCAGGGGCGGGACAGCCTCTACGAGCAGTACTTC.

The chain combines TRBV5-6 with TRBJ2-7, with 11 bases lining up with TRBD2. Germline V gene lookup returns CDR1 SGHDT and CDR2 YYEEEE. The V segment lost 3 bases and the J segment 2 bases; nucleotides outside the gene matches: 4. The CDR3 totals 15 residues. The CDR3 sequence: CASSSLAGGPYEQYF. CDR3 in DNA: TGTGCCAGCAGCTCTCTAGCGGGGGGCCCCTACGAGCAGTACTTC.

The CDR3 is CASSQFQRGGNLIQYF. In DNA form, the CDR3 reads TGTGCCAGCAGCCAATTCCAACGGGGAGGGAATCTCATTCAGTACTTC. This sequence joins TRBV4-2 and TRBJ2-4, with 7 bases identical to TRBD2. Germline V gives CDR1 LGHNA, CDR2 YNFKEQ. The ends lost 2 bases at V and 9 bases at J; junction bases unmatched: 13. The CDR3 totals 16 residues.

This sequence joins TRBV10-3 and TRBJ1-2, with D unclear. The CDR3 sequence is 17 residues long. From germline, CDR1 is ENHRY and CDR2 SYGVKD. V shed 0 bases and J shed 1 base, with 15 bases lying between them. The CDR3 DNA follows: TGTGCCATCAGTGAGTCGCCAGGTGTTAATGTTAACTATGGCTACACCTTC. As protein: CAISESPGVNVNYGYTF.

The CDR3 region is CASSLLGGGEQYF. The CDR3 coding sequence is TGTGCCAGCAGTTTATTAGGGGGCGGCGAGCAGTACTTC. The chain links TRBV27 to TRBJ2-7; 7 nucleotides align to TRBD1. Trimming at V came to 1 base and at J to 6 bases, leaving 3 bases not matched to a gene. Germline V lookup: CDR1 MNHEY, CDR2 SMNVEV (reference sequence). This CDR3 has 13 amino acids.

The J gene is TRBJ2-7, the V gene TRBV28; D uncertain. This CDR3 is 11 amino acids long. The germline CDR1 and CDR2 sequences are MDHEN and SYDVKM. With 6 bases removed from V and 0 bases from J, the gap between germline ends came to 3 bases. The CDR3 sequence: CASSYSYEQYF. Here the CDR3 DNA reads TGTGCCAGCAGCTACTCCTACGAGCAGTACTTC.

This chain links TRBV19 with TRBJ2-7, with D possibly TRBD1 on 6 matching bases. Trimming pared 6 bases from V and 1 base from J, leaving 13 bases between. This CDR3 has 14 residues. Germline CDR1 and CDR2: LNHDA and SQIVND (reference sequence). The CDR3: CASSGTYLSYEQYF. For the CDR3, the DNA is TGTGCCAGTAGCGGGACATACCTATCCTACGAGCAGTACTTC.

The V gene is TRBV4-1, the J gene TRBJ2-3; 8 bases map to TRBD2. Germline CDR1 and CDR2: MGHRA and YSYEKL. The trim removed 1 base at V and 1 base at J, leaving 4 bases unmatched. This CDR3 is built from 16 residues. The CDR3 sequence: CASSQGMRGGTDTQYF. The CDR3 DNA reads TGCGCCAGCAGCCAAGGCATGCGGGGGGGCACAGATACGCAGTATTTT.

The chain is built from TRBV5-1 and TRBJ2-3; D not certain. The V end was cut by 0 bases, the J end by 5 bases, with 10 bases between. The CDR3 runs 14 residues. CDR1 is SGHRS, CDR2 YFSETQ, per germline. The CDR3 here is CASSLGPRGDTQYF. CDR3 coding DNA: TGCGCCAGCAGCTTGGGACCCCGCGGAGATACGCAGTATTTT. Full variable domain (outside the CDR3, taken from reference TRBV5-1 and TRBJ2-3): KAGVTQTPRYLIKTRGQQVTLSCSPISGHRSVSWYQQTPGQGLQFLFEYFSETQRNKGNFPGRFSGRQFSNSRSEMNVSTLELGDSALYLCASSLGPRGDTQYFGPGTRLTVL.

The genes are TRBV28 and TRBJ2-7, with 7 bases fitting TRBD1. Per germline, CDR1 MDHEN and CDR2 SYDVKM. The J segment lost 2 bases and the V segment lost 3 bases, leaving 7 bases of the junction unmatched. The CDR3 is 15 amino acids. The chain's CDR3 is CASSFEPGGPYEQYF. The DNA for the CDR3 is TGTGCCAGCAGTTTCGAGCCAGGGGGACCCTACGAGCAGTACTTC.

The CDR3 protein is CASSIGGTGYWDEQYF. The CDR3 DNA reads as TGTGCCAGTAGTATAGGAGGCACAGGGTATTGGGACGAGCAGTACTTC. The V call is TRBV19, the J call TRBJ2-5, with D tentatively TRBD1 (6 bases). The J call is in doubt because the DNA end fits TRBJ2-7 better. Germline V CDR1 and CDR2: LNHDA, SQIVND (reference sequence). The CDR3 spans 16 residues.

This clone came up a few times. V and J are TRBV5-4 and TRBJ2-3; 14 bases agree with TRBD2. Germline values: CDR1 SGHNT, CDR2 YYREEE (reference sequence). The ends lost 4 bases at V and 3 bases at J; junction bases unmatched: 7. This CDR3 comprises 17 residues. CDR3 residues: CASSPPGTSGGTDTQYF. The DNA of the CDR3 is TGTGCCAGCAGCCCCCCCGGGACTAGCGGGGGAACAGATACGCAGTATTTT.

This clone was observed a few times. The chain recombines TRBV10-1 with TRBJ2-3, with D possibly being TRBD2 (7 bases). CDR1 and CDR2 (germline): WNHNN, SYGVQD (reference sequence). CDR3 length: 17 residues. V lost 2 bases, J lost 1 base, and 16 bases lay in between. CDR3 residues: CASSEERGGDGTDTQYF. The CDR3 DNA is TGCGCCAGCAGTGAGGAGAGAGGGGGGGACGGCACAGATACGCAGTATTTT.

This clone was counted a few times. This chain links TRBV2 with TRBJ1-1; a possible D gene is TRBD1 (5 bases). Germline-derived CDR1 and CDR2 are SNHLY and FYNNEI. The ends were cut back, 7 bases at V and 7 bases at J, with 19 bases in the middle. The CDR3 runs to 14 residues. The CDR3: CASTRRGGVYEAFF. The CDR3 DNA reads TGTGCCAGCACTAGAAGGGGTGGGGTATATGAAGCTTTCTTT. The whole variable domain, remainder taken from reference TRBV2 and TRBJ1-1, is EPEVTQTPSHQVTQMGQEVILRCVPISNHLYFYWYRQILGQKVEFLVSFYNNEISEKSEIFDDQFSVERPDGSNFTLKIRSTKLEDSAMYFCASTRRGGVYEAFFGQGTRLTVV.